Following are 16 T cell receptor beta chains from one sample sequenced in a study of blood T cell repertoires in COVID-19. The assay was immunoSEQ multiplex PCR, and TCRdb's table has in-frame clones only and misses some. The data contain some 90,000 clones, about 88% of them singletons. Sequenced: peripheral blood. The receptors here all came from a woman over 75 with acute or convalescent COVID-19.

The V call is TRBV10-3, the J call TRBJ2-7; no firm D call. The V end was cut by 2 bases, the J end by 5 bases, with 10 bases between. The CDR3 contains 13 residues. The germline gives CDR1 ENHRY, CDR2 SYGVKD. The CDR3 DNA is TGTGCCATCAGTGAGAGGCAGGAAAACGAGCAGTACTTC. It is translated as CAISERQENEQYF.

CDR3 nucleotides: TGTGCCGGGGCCCCGGGACAGGGGTTATTCGAGCAGTACTTC. Protein sequence: CAGAPGQGLFEQYF. This chain links TRBV2 with TRBJ2-7; 10 bases align to TRBD1. With 11 bases clipped from V and 6 bases from J, the junction kept 13 bases outside the gene matches. Germline CDR1 SNHLY, CDR2 FYNNEI. This CDR3 has 14 amino acids.

This sequence joins TRBV6-5 and TRBJ2-1; 9 bases agree with TRBD2. This CDR3 spans 14 amino acids. V gave up 2 bases and J gave up 9 bases; unmatched junction bases: 5. Looked up from germline, CDR1 is MNHEY and CDR2 is SVGAGI. The CDR3 region has the DNA TGTGCCAGCAGTTACCGAGGGACTAGCTCTGAGCAGTTCTTC. Residues: CASSYRGTSSEQFF.

The chain recombines TRBV10-3 with TRBJ1-1; D is undetermined. The CDR3 is 12 amino acids. Trimming removed 11 bases from V and 7 bases from J, with 17 bases in between. Germline V gene sequence: CDR1 ENHRY, CDR2 SYGVKD. DNA of the CDR3: TGTGCCGGTTTTGGCGGAATCCTTGAAGCTTTCTTT. Translating it yields CAGFGGILEAFF.

V and J are TRBV18 and TRBJ2-7, with 7 bases lining up with TRBD1. The germline gives CDR1 KGHSH, CDR2 LQKENI. Trimming at V came to 3 bases and at J to 3 bases, leaving 5 bases not matched to a gene. This CDR3 is 14 amino acids long. CDR3 nucleotides: TGTGCCAGCTCACCGACAGGGAGCAACTACGAGCAGTACTTC. Residues: CASSPTGSNYEQYF.

The gene calls are TRBV10-3 and TRBJ2-7; possibly TRBD1 for D (7 bases). In germline, CDR1 is ENHRY, CDR2 SYGVKD. CDR3 length: 14 residues. The ends were cut back, 6 bases at V and 5 bases at J, with 17 bases in the middle. The CDR3 nucleotides read TGTGCCATCAGATCAGGGGGGCTAAGGCACGAGCAGTACTTC. Its translation is CAIRSGGLRHEQYF.

The rearrangement uses TRBV2 and TRBJ1-1; D unclear. There are 12 residues in the CDR3. Trimming left V 4 bases short and J 7 bases short, with 10 bases between. CDR1 SNHLY and CDR2 FYNNEI come from the germline V gene. CDR3 bases: TGTGCCAGCAGTGGATGGAGCTTTGAAGCTTTCTTT. Amino acids: CASSGWSFEAFF.

The chain recombines TRBV7-2 with TRBJ2-1; 8 nucleotides match TRBD2. J lost 9 bases, V lost 6 bases, and 10 bases had no gene match. The CDR3 sequence is 14 residues long. Germline V lookup: CDR1 SGHTA, CDR2 FQGNSA. This CDR3 reads CASRRPGAGGEQFF. The CDR3 nucleotides are TGTGCCAGCAGGCGGCCGGGGGCGGGGGGTGAGCAGTTCTTC.

V is TRBV5-4 and J is TRBJ1-1; 8 nucleotides align to TRBD1. The CDR3 sequence is 15 residues long. Unmatched junction bases numbered 6, after V lost 0 bases and J lost 5 bases. CDR1 is SGHNT and CDR2 is YYREEE in the germline V gene (reference sequence). CDR3 amino acids: CASSLAGQGGTEAFF. The DNA for the CDR3 is TGTGCCAGCAGCTTGGCCGGACAGGGAGGAACTGAAGCTTTCTTT.

V and J are TRBV5-1 and TRBJ2-2, with 8 bases identical to TRBD2. V gave up 3 bases and J gave up 3 bases; unmatched junction bases: 1. Germline CDR1 SGHRS, CDR2 YFSETQ. The CDR3 runs to 14 residues. The CDR3 DNA is TGCGCCAGCAGCTACGGGGGGGACACCGGGGAGCTGTTTTTT. It encodes CASSYGGDTGELFF. Based on the CDR3 plus reference TRBV5-1 and TRBJ2-2, the full variable domain is KAGVTQTPRYLIKTRGQQVTLSCSPISGHRSVSWYQQTPGQGLQFLFEYFSETQRNKGNFPGRFSGRQFSNSRSEMNVSTLELGDSALYLCASSYGGDTGELFFGEGSRLTVL.

The chain joins TRBV11-3 to TRBJ2-3; 9 bases are a match to TRBD2. Looked up from germline, CDR1 is SGHNT and CDR2 is YENEEA. The CDR3 extends over 14 amino acids. Trimming at V came to 6 bases and at J to 2 bases, leaving 3 bases not matched to a gene. The CDR3 DNA sequence: TGTGCCAGCAGTAGCGGGGGCGTCACAGATACGCAGTATTTT. Its translation: CASSSGGVTDTQYF.

The chain is built from TRBV5-8 and TRBJ1-2; D unresolved. Between the trimmed V and J ends, which lost 0 bases and 7 bases, there was a span of 13 bases. Germline assignment: CDR1 SGHTS and CDR2 YDEGEE. This CDR3 comprises 14 residues. CDR3 in DNA: TGTGCCAGCAGCTTGGGTCCAGGCGCAACTGGCTACACCTTC. Its translation: CASSLGPGATGYTF. The variable domain in full, completed from reference TRBV5-8 and TRBJ1-2, reads EAGVTQSPTHLIKTRGQQATLRCSPISGHTSVYWYQQALGLGLQFLLWYDEGEERNRGNFPPRFSGRQFPNYSSELNVNALELEDSALYLCASSLGPGATGYTFGSGTRLTVV.

This chain connects TRBV5-6 to TRBJ1-2; the match to TRBD1 covers 9 bases. V was clipped by 4 bases and J by 7 bases; unmatched bases: 5. This CDR3 is built from 13 residues. Germline assignment: CDR1 SGHDT and CDR2 YYEEEE. In nucleotides, the CDR3 is TGTGCCAGCAGCCGGGACAGGGCGAGTGGCTACACCTTC. Protein: CASSRDRASGYTF.

This chain connects TRBV6-5 to TRBJ1-5; 7 bases fit TRBD1. Germline CDR1 MNHEY, CDR2 SVGAGI. V shed 7 bases and J 1 base; nucleotides not matched to a gene: 4. The length of the CDR3 is 14 residues. CDR3 sequence reads: CASNRGDSNQPQHF. CDR3 sequence (DNA): TGTGCCAGCAACAGGGGCGACAGCAATCAGCCCCAGCATTTT.

As concerns this clone: An end of the junction does not agree with germline; a read error may underlie this. The chain combines TRBV3-1 (or the pseudogene TRBV3-2) with TRBJ1-1; a possible D gene is TRBD1 (6 bases). The germline V gene has CDR1 LGHDT and CDR2 YNNKEL (reference sequence). This CDR3 comprises 13 residues. Here the CDR3 DNA reads TGTGCCAGCAGGCAAGACCCCGGGGGGCGAGCTTTCTTT. This encodes CASRQDPGGRAFF.

This rearrangement joins TRBV19 to TRBJ1-6; D gene ambiguous. Trimming took 1 base from V and 7 from J, leaving 17 bases between them. Germline V gene sequence: CDR1 LNHDA, CDR2 SQIVND (reference sequence). The CDR3 contains 17 residues. The CDR3 DNA is TGTGCCAGTAGTATAGTAGGAGGGCGGCCTCCGAATTCACCCCTCCACTTT. The encoded protein is CASSIVGGRPPNSPLHF.